The sequence of this T cell receptor beta chain was determined in a study of blood T cell repertoires in COVID-19. Study-wide context: The cDNA or gDNA used as material had been derived from T cells, B-cell-depleted T cells, or PBMCs.

Original data processing: Counts of nucleated cells, estimated from reference gene primer amplification, were obtained. Data came from immunoSEQ multiplex PCR; TCRdb stores just in-frame clones and leaves some out. D and trimming were read from the DNA, whereas the V and J calls and clone size are those reported in that table. The repertoire holds more than 95,000 clones, with 80% to 85% as singletons. The TCR was taken from a woman older than 75 with acute or convalescent COVID-19. Source material: peripheral blood.

The CDR3 bases are TGTGCCAGCAGGGCCGGGACTGGCCCTAACTATGGCTACACCTTC. As protein: CASRAGTGPNYGYTF. The J gene is TRBJ1-2, the V gene TRBV6-5; possibly TRBD1 for D (5 bases). The germline V gene has CDR1 MNHEY and CDR2 SVGAGI. V lost 6 bases, J lost 0 bases, and 14 bases lay in between. CDR3 length equals 15 residues.